These 17 T cell receptor beta chains were sequenced from one sample in a study of immune characterization of retroperitoneal liposarcoma. MiXCR was run by TCRdb on the PCR reads, yielding one entry per CDR3 protein. The sample lists roughly 2,000 distinct CDR3 sequences, 40% to 50% seen once, with around a sixth in the top ten. Sequences were obtained from tumor tissue. Receptors were obtained from a male donor with retroperitoneal liposarcoma.

Worth noting for this clonotype: This clone may be a read error of a much larger clone one base away. The V gene is TRBV6-1, the J gene TRBJ2-1; D could derive from TRBD1 or TRBD2 (5 bases each). TRBJ2-5 explains the end of the DNA better; the J call may be wrong. Germline assignment: CDR1 MNHNS and CDR2 SASEGT. This CDR3 has 14 residues. The CDR3 reads CASSEGGTLETQYF. The CDR3 coding sequence is TGTGCCAGCAGTGAAGGTGGGACCCTGGAGACCCAGTACTTC.

This rearrangement joins TRBV6-5 to TRBJ1-1; D is ambiguous. CDR3 size: 14 residues. Germline V gives CDR1 MNHEY, CDR2 SVGAGI. With 7 bases removed from V and 0 bases from J, the gap between germline ends came to 12 bases. Here the CDR3 reads CASTDVRMNTEAFF. The CDR3 DNA is TGTGCCAGCACTGATGTCAGGATGAACACTGAAGCTTTCTTT.

The V gene is TRBV27, the J gene TRBJ2-1, with 12 bases matching TRBD2. V was clipped by 7 bases and J by 10 bases; unmatched bases: 17. The V gene's germline CDR1 is MNHEY and CDR2 SMNVEV (reference sequence). This CDR3 is built from 17 residues. The CDR3 DNA reads as TGTGCCAGCACCCAAACTGGACTAGCGGGGAAAAGTTACGAGCAGTTCTTC. Translation: CASTQTGLAGKSYEQFF.

This clonotype qualifies as large. This chain joins TRBV6-1 and TRBJ2-3; 11 bases agree with TRBD1. Germline values: CDR1 MNHNS, CDR2 SASEGT. The CDR3 contains 19 residues. V shed 2 bases, J shed 3 bases, and the junction held 13 bases outside the gene matches. CDR3 sequence (DNA): TGTGCCAGCAGTGAACTAAGTTCCCCGGGACAGGGGGTGACAGATACGCAGTATTTT. This gives the protein CASSELSSPGQGVTDTQYF.

The genes are TRBV6-6 and TRBJ1-2, with 10 positions matching TRBD1. The germline V gene encodes CDR1 MNHNY and CDR2 SVGAGI (reference sequence). The trim removed 0 bases at V and 4 bases at J, leaving 8 bases unmatched. The CDR3 length is 17 residues. In DNA, the CDR3 is TGTGCCAGCAGTTACTCGGGTCCGACAGGGGGCGGCTATGGCTACACCTTC. Its protein product is CASSYSGPTGGGYGYTF.

This clonotype is categorized as large (0.1 to 1%). The chain is built from TRBV10-2 and TRBJ2-3; D is uncertain. The J call is uncertain, as TRBJ2-7 better fits the DNA end. CDR3 length equals 13 residues. Germline CDR1 reads WSHSY; CDR2 reads SAAADI. Written as DNA, the CDR3 is TGCGCCAGCAGTGAAACACCTCCCCCCGAGCAGTACTTC. This gives the protein CASSETPPPEQYF.

This chain joins TRBV6-6 and TRBJ2-1; D possibly corresponds to TRBD2 (6 bases). The CDR3 covers 14 residues. Germline V gives CDR1 MNHNY, CDR2 SVGAGI (reference sequence). The V and J ends lost 6 bases and 0 bases respectively, with 9 bases between them. For the CDR3, the DNA is TGTGCCAGCAGGGACGGGAGCTCCTACAATGAGCAGTTCTTC. Its protein is CASRDGSSYNEQFF.

This clonotype came up once. The gene calls are TRBV7-3 and TRBJ2-3, with 10 bases matching TRBD2. The CDR3 covers 17 residues. Germline V gene lookup returns CDR1 SGHTA and CDR2 FQGTGA. The V segment lost 5 bases and the J segment 0 bases; nucleotides outside the gene matches: 8. Written as DNA, the CDR3 is TGTGCCAGCAGCAAAGTAGCGGGGGGACCTAGCACAGATACGCAGTATTTT. This codes for CASSKVAGGPSTDTQYF.

V usage is TRBV6-4 and J usage is TRBJ2-1; 11 bases line up with TRBD1. Per germline, CDR1 MRHNA and CDR2 SNTAGT. This CDR3 spans 16 amino acids. V gave up 6 bases and J gave up 6 bases; unmatched junction bases: 10. DNA of the CDR3: TGTGCCAGCAGCCTAGAGGGGACAGGGGGTCTCAATGAGCAGTTCTTC. It codes for CASSLEGTGGLNEQFF.

The chain is built from TRBV6-1 and TRBJ2-1; 7 bases align to TRBD2. Germline trimming cut 6 bases from V and 0 bases from J; bases unmatched to any gene: 5. This CDR3 has 15 residues. Germline V CDR1 and CDR2: MNHNS, SASEGT. CDR3 sequence reads: CASRPSGLSYNEQFF. The DNA for the CDR3 is TGTGCCAGCAGACCTAGCGGTCTCTCCTACAATGAGCAGTTCTTC.

The chain couples TRBV7-2 to TRBJ2-1; 10 positions match TRBD2. CDR3 size: 15 residues. V was clipped by 5 bases and J by 4 bases; unmatched bases: 5. The V gene's germline CDR1 is SGHTA and CDR2 FQGNSA. CDR3 nucleotide sequence: TGTGCCAGCAGCCCAGATAGCGGGAGGTACAATGAGCAGTTCTTC. It is translated as CASSPDSGRYNEQFF.

This clonotype appeared a few times. The chain couples TRBV6-1 to TRBJ2-1; the D is unclear. The germline V and J ends were trimmed by 1 base and 10 bases, with 14 bases remaining between them. The CDR3 has 14 amino acids. Germline CDR1 MNHNS, CDR2 SASEGT. CDR3 protein: CASSEEYGTYEQFF. CDR3 nucleotide sequence: TGTGCCAGCAGTGAAGAGTACGGAACCTACGAGCAGTTCTTC.

The chain employs TRBV6-6 and TRBJ2-5, with no clear D. The DNA end lines up better with TRBJ2-1; the J call may be wrong. CDR1 is MNHNY and CDR2 is SVGAGI in the germline V gene (reference sequence). The CDR3 contains 15 residues. This chain's CDR3 is CASSYSARANNEQFF. The CDR3 DNA reads as TGTGCCAGCAGTTACTCGGCTAGAGCGAACAATGAGCAGTTCTTC.

The chain has TRBV11-3 and TRBJ2-2, with 9 bases matching TRBD1. V shed 6 bases and J 3 bases; nucleotides not matched to a gene: 5. The CDR3 runs 15 residues. Germline V lookup: CDR1 SGHNT, CDR2 YENEEA. The CDR3 sequence: CASSMGDRDTGELFF. The CDR3 nucleotides read TGTGCCAGCAGTATGGGGGACAGGGACACCGGGGAGCTGTTTTTT.

V gene TRBV6-1 combines with J gene TRBJ2-1; D tentatively reads TRBD1 or TRBD2 (5 bases each). The J call may be faulty, since TRBJ2-7 better matches the DNA end. The CDR3 length is 17 residues. The germline CDR1 and CDR2 sequences are MNHNS and SASEGT. CDR3 nucleotides: TGTGCCAGCGGAGCCACTATCGTACCGGGGCGGACCTACGAGCAGTACTTC. Its translation is CASGATIVPGRTYEQYF.

The chain is built from TRBV6-1 and TRBJ2-2; 7 bases are a match to TRBD1. This CDR3 has 15 residues. Unmatched junction bases numbered 10, after V lost 6 bases and J lost 6 bases. Germline CDR1 MNHNS, CDR2 SASEGT. The CDR3 protein is CASREQGWASGELFF. The CDR3 DNA is TGTGCCAGCAGGGAACAGGGGTGGGCCTCCGGGGAGCTGTTTTTT.

This clonotype counts as large. The chain combines TRBV6-1 with TRBJ2-3; D might be TRBD1 or TRBD2, each matching 5 bases. The DNA end lines up better with TRBJ2-5; the J call may be wrong. Per germline, CDR1 MNHNS and CDR2 SASEGT. This CDR3 has 11 residues. CDR3 in amino acids: CASSWGETQYF. In nucleotides, the CDR3 is TGTGCCAGCAGTTGGGGGGAGACCCAGTACTTC.